This TCR beta chain was identified in a study of cytomegalovirus exposure and HLA in healthy donors. Study-level information: Assignment to the Caucasian-associated ancestry cluster applied to 75% to 85% of the approximately 400 genotyped donors.

This clone was seen only once. The PCR ran on 60 Vbeta and 13 Jbeta primers. Method: immunoSEQ multiplex PCR; TCRdb's copy keeps in-frame clones and lacks some. This table has roughly 170,000 clones, around 81% appearing once. The CDR3 runs 15 residues. In germline, CDR1 is MDHEN, CDR2 SYDVKM. After removal of 4 bases from V and 0 bases from J, the junction contained 3 bases not matched to a gene. The source material was PBMCs. J is TRBJ1-2 and V is TRBV28; TRBD1 agrees at 9 bases. The clonotype originates from a woman aged 25 to 39 in good health and CMV-seronegative. The CDR3 DNA is TGTGCCAGCAGTTCTGGACAGGGGCCTAACTATGGCTACACCTTC. Encoded protein: CASSSGQGPNYGYTF.